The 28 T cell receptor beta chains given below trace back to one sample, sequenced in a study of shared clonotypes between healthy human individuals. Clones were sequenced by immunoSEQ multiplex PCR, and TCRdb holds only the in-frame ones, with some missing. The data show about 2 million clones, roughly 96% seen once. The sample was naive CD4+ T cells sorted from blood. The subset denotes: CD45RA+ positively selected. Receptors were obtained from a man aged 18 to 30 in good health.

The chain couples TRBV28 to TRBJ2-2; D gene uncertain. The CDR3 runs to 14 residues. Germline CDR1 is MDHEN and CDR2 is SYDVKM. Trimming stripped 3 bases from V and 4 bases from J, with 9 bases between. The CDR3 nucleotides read TGTGCCAGCAGTTTGGGCAGGCTCACCGGGGAGCTGTTTTTT. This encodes CASSLGRLTGELFF.

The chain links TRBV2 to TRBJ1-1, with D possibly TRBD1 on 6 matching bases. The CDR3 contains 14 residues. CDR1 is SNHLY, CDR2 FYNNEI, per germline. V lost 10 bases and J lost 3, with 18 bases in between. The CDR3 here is CATSDRKSDTEAFF. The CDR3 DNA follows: TGTGCCACCTCGGACAGAAAATCTGACACTGAAGCTTTCTTT.

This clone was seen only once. This CDR3 is CASSQVLALPGNTIYF. The CDR3 DNA is TGCGCCAGCAGCCAAGTATTGGCTTTGCCCGGAAACACCATATATTTT. The chain combines TRBV4-1 with TRBJ1-3; unclear D gene. Germline V gives CDR1 MGHRA, CDR2 YSYEKL. This CDR3 comprises 16 residues. V lost 1 base and J 4 bases, leaving 14 bases between the germline ends.

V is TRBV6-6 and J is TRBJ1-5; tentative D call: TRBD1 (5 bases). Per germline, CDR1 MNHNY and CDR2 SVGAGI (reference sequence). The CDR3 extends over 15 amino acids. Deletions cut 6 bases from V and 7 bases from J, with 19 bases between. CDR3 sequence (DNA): TGTGCCAGCAGAGACAGTGATGCTTTTGGACAGCCCCAGCATTTT. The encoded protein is CASRDSDAFGQPQHF.

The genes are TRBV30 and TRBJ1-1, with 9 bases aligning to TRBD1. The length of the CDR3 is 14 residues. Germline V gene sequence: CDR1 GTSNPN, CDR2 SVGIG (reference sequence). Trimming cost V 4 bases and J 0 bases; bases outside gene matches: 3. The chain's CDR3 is CAWIGTGLNTEAFF. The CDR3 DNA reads TGTGCCTGGATCGGGACAGGGTTGAACACTGAAGCTTTCTTT. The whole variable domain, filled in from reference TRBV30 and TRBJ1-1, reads SQTIHQWPATLVQPVGSPLSLECTVEGTSNPNLYWYRQAAGRGLQLLFYSVGIGQISSEVPQNLSASRPQDRQFILSSKKLLLSDSGFYLCAWIGTGLNTEAFFGQGTRLTVV.

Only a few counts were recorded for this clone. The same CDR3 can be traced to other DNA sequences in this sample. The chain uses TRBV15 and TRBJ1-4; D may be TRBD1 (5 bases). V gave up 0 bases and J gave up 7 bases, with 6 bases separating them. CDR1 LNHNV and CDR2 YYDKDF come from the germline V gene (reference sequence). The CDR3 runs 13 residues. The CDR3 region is CATSRDQGEKLFF. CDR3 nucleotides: TGTGCCACCAGCAGAGATCAGGGTGAAAAACTGTTTTTT.

Here the CDR3 DNA reads TGTGCCAGCAGCCCTGAGCTGTACGAGCAGTACTTC. It yields the protein CASSPELYEQYF. The rearrangement uses TRBV7-9 and TRBJ2-7, with D unclear. V gave up 5 bases and J gave up 4 bases, with 9 bases separating them. The germline CDR1 and CDR2 sequences are SEHNR and FQNEAQ (reference sequence). The CDR3 is 12 amino acids.

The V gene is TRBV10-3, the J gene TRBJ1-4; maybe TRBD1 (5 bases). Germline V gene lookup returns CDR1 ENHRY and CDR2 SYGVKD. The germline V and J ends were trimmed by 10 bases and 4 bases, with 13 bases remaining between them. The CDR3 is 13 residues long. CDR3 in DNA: TGTGCCACCGCCGGGACGGATAATGAAAAACTGTTTTTT. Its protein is CATAGTDNEKLFF.

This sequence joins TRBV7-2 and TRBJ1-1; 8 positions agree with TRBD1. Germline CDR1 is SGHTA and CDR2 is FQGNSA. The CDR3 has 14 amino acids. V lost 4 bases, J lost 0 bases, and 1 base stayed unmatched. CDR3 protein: CASSWDRLNTEAFF. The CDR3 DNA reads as TGTGCCAGCAGCTGGGACAGGTTGAACACTGAAGCTTTCTTT.

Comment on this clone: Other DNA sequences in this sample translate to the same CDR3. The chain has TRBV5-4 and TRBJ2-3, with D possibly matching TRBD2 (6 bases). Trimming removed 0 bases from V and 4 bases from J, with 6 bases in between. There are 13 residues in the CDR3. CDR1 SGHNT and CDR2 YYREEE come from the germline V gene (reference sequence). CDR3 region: CASSLAGADTQYF. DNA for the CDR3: TGTGCCAGCAGCTTGGCGGGGGCAGATACGCAGTATTTT.

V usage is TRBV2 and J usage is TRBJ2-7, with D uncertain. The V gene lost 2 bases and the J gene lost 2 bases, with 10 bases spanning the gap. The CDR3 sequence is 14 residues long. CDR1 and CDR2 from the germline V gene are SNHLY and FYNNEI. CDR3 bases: TGTGCCAGCAGTGAACACGTTTTGACCTACGAGCAGTACTTC. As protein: CASSEHVLTYEQYF.

CDR3: CASTQTHQAFF. CDR3 nucleotide sequence: TGTGCCAGCACCCAAACCCATCAAGCTTTCTTT. The chain links TRBV6-1 to TRBJ1-1, with unresolved D. Per germline, CDR1 MNHNS and CDR2 SASEGT. CDR3 length equals 11 residues. V lost 7 bases, J lost 9 bases, and 12 bases lay in between.

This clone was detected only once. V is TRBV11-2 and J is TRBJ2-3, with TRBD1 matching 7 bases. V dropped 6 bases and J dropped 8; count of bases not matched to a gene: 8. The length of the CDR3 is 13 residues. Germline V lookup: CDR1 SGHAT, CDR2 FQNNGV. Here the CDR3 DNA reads TGTGCCAGCAGTCCCCTGGACAGGACTACGCAGTATTTT. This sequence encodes CASSPLDRTTQYF.

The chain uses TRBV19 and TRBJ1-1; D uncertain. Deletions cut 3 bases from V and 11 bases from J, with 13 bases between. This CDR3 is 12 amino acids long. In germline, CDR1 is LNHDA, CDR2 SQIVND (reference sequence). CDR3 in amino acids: CASSIPGRSAFF. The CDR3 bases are TGTGCCAGTAGTATCCCGGGGAGGTCTGCTTTCTTT.

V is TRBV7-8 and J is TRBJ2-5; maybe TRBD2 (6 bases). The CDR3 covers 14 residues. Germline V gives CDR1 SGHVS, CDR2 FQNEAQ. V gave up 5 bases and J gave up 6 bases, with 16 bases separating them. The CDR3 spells CASSKEEGLQTQYF. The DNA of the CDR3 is TGTGCCAGCAGCAAGGAGGAGGGGTTGCAGACCCAGTACTTC.

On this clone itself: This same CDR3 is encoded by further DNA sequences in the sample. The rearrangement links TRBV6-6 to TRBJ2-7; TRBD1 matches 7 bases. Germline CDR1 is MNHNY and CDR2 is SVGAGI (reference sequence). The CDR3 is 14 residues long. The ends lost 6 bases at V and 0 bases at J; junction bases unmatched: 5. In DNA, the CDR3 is TGTGCCAGCAGCGACAGGGAGAGCTCCTACGAGCAGTACTTC. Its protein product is CASSDRESSYEQYF.

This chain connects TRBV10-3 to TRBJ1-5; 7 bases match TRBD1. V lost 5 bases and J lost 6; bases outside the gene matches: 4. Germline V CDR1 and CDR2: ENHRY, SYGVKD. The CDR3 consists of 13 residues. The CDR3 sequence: CAISRQGGQPQHF. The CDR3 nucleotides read TGTGCCATCAGTAGACAGGGCGGTCAGCCCCAGCATTTT.

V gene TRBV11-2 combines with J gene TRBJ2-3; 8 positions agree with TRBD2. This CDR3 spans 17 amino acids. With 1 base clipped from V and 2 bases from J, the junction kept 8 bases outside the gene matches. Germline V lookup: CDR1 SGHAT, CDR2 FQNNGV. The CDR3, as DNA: TGTGCCAGCAGCTTAGGTCAGACGCGGGGGGCCACAGATACGCAGTATTTT. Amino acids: CASSLGQTRGATDTQYF.

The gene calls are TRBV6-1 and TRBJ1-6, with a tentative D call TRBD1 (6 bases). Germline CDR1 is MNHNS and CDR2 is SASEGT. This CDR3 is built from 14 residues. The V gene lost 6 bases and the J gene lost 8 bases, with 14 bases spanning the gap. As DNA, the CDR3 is TGTGCCAGCAGGGCGCAGGGGTCCCATTCACCCCTCCACTTT. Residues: CASRAQGSHSPLHF.

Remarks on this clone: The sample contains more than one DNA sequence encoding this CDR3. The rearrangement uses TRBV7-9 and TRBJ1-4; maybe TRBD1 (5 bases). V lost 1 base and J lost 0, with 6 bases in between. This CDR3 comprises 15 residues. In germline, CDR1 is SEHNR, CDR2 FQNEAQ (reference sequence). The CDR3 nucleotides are TGTGCCAGCAGCTTAGACAGGACAACTAATGAAAAACTGTTTTTT. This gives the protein CASSLDRTTNEKLFF.

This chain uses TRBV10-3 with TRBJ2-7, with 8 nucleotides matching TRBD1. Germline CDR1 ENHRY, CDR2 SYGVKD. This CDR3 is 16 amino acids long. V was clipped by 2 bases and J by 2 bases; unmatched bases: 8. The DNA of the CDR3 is TGTGCCATCAGTGAGATGGGGACAGGTAGCCCCTACGAGCAGTACTTC. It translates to CAISEMGTGSPYEQYF.

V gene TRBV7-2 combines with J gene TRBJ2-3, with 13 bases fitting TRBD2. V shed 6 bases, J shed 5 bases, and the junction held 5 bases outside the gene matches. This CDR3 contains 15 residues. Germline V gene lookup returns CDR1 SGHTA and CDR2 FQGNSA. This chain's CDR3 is CASRGTSGTLDTQYF. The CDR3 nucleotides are TGTGCCAGCAGAGGGACTAGCGGGACTCTAGATACGCAGTATTTT. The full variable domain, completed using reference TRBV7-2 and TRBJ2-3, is GAGVSQSPSNKVTEKGKDVELRCDPISGHTALYWYRQSLGQGLEFLIYFQGNSAPDKSGLPSDRFSAERTGGSVSTLTIQRTQQEDSAVYLCASRGTSGTLDTQYFGPGTRLTVL.

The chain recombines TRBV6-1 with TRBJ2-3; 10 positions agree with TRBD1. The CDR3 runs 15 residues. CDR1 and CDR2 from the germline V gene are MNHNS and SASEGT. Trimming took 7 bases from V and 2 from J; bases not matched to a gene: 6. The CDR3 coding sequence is TGTGCCAGCACCCCGGGACAGGGGCCCACAGATACGCAGTATTTT. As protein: CASTPGQGPTDTQYF.

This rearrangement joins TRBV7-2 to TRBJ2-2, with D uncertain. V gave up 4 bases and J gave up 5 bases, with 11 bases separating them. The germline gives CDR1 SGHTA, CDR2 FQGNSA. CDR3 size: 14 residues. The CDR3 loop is CASSSEPWTGELFF. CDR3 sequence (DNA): TGTGCCAGCAGCTCCGAGCCTTGGACCGGGGAGCTGTTTTTT.

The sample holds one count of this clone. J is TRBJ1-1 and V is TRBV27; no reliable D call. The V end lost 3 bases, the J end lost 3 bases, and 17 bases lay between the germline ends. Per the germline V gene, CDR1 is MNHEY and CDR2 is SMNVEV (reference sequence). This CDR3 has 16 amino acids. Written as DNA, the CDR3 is TGTGCCAGCAGTTTCCGACCCGGGGTATTCGACACTGAAGCTTTCTTT. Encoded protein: CASSFRPGVFDTEAFF.

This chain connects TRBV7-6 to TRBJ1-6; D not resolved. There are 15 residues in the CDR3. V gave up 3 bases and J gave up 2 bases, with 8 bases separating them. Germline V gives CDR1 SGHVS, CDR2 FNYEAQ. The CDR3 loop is CASSFTPAYNSPLHF. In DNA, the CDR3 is TGTGCCAGCAGCTTTACTCCAGCCTATAATTCACCCCTCCACTTT.

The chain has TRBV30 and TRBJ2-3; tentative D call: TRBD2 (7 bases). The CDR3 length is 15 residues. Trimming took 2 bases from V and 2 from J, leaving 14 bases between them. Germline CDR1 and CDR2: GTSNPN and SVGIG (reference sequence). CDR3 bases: TGTGCCTGGAGTCTGCGGGGGCGCCTCACAGATACGCAGTATTTT. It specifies CAWSLRGRLTDTQYF.

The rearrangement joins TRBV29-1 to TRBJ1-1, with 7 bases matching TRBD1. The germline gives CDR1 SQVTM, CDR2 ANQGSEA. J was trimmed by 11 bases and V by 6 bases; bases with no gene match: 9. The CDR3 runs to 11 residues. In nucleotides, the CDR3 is TGCAGCGTGGCGGTGACAGGGTTGGCTTTCTTT. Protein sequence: CSVAVTGLAFF.